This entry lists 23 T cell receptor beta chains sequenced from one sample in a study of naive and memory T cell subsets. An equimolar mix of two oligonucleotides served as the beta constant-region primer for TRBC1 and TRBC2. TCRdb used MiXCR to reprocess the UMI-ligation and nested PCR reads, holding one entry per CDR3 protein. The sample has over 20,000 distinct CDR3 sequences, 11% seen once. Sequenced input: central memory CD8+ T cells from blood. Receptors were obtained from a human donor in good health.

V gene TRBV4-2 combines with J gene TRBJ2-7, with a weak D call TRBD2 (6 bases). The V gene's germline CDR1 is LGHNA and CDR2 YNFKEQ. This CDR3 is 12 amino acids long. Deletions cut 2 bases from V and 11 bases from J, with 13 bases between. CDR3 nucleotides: TGTGCCAGCAGCCAACACGGTCGGGAGAAGTACTTC. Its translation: CASSQHGREKYF.

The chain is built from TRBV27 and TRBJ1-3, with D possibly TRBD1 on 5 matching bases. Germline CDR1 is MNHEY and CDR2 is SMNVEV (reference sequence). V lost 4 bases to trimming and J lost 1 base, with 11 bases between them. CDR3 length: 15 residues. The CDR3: CASSSAGGSGNTIYF. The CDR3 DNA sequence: TGTGCCAGCAGTTCGGCGGGGGGATCTGGAAACACCATATATTTT.

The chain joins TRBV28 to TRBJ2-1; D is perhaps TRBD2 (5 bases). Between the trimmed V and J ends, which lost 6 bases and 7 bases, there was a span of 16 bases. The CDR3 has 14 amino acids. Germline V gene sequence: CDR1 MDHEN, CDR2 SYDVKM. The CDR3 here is CASSSSAGVNEQFF. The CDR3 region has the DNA TGTGCCAGCAGCTCATCCGCCGGGGTGAATGAGCAGTTCTTC.

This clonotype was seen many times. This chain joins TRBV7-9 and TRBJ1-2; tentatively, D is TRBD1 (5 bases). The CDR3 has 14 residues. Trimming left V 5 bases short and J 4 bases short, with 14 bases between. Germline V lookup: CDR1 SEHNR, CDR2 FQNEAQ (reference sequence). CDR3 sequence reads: CASSRGEQSYGYTF. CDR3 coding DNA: TGTGCCAGCAGCCGGGGGGAACAGTCCTATGGCTACACCTTC.

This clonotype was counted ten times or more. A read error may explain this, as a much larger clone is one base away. The CDR3 sequence is CATPVEVTGVTPLHF. In DNA, the CDR3 is TGTGCCACCCCCGTAGAGGTCACAGGGGTCACACCCCTCCACTTT. This rearrangement joins TRBV6-5 to TRBJ1-6, with TRBD1 identical over 7 bases. V shed 10 bases and J 11 bases; nucleotides not matched to a gene: 17. Germline V CDR1 and CDR2: MNHEY, SVGAGI. This CDR3 has 15 amino acids.

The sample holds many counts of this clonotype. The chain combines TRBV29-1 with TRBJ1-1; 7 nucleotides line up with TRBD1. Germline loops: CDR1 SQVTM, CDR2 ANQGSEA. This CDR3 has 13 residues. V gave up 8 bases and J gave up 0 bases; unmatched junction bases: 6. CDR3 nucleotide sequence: TGCAGCATCCGGACAGGATTGAACACTGAAGCTTTCTTT. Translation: CSIRTGLNTEAFF.

CDR3 in amino acids: CASSRSVRASGGGSYEQYF. The CDR3 nucleotides are TGTGCCAGCAGCCGATCGGTCCGGGCCTCAGGCGGGGGCTCCTACGAGCAGTACTTC. The gene calls are TRBV4-2 and TRBJ2-7; 7 bases map to TRBD2. This CDR3 spans 19 amino acids. Per germline, CDR1 LGHNA and CDR2 YNFKEQ. J was trimmed by 0 bases and V by 4 bases; bases with no gene match: 18.

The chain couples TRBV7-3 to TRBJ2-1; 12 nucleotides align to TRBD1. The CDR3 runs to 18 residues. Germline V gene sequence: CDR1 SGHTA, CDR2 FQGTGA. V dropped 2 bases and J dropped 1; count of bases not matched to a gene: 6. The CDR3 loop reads CASSLGTGGFGSYNEQFF. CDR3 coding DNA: TGTGCCAGCAGCTTAGGGACAGGGGGCTTTGGTTCCTACAATGAGCAGTTCTTC.

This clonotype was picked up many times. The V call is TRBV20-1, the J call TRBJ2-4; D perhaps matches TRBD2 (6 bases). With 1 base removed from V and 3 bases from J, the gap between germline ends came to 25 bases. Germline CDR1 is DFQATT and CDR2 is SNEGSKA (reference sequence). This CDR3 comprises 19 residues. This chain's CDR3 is CSARGGDSGSWVGKNIQYF. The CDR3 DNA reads TGCAGTGCTAGAGGGGGGGATAGCGGATCCTGGGTGGGCAAAAACATTCAGTACTTC.

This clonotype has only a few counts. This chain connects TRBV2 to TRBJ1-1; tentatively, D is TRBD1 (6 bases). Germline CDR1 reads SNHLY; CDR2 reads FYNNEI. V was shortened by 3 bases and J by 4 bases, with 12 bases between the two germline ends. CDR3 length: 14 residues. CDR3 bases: TGTGCCAGCAGTGAGGGGGCACCGGCCACTGAAGCTTTCTTT. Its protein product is CASSEGAPATEAFF.

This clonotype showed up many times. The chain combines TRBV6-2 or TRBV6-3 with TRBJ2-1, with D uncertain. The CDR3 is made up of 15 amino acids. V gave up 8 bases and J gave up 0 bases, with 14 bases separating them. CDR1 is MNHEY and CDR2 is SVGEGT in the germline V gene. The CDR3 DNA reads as TGTGCCAGCCTCGTAGAGAGAAGCTCCTACAATGAGCAGTTCTTC. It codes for CASLVERSSYNEQFF.

The CDR3 region is CASSLPLGGLEQFF. The DNA for the CDR3 is TGTGCCAGCAGCCTCCCACTTGGGGGGCTTGAGCAGTTCTTC. The chain carries TRBV7-9 and TRBJ2-1; possibly TRBD1 or TRBD2 for D (6 bases each). This CDR3 is built from 14 residues. V lost 5 bases and J lost 9, with 17 bases in between. Germline CDR1 SEHNR, CDR2 FQNEAQ (reference sequence).

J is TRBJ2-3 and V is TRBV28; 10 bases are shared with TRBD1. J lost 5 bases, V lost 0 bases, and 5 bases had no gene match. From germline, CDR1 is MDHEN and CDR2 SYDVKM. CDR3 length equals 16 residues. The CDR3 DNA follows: TGTGCCAGCAGTTTATGGTGGGACAGGGGACAAGATACGCAGTATTTT. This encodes CASSLWWDRGQDTQYF.

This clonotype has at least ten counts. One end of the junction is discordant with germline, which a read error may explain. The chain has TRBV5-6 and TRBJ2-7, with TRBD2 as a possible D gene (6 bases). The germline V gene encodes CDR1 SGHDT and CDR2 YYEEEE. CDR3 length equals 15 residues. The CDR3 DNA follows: TGTGCCAGCAGCGTCCTCCGGGACTCCCGTTACGGGCAGTACTTC. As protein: CASSVLRDSRYGQYF.

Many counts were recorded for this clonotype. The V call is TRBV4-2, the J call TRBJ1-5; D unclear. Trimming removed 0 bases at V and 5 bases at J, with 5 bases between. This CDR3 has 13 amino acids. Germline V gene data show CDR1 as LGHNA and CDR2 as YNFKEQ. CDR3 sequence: CASSQDSDQPQHF. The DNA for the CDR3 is TGTGCCAGCAGCCAAGATTCGGATCAGCCCCAGCATTTT.

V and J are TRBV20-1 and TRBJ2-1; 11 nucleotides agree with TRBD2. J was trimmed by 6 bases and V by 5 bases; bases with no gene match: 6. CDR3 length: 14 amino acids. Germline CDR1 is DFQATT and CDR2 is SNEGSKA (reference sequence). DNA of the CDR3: TGCAGTGCTTATAGCGGGAGGGAAAGCAATGAGCAGTTCTTC. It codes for CSAYSGRESNEQFF.

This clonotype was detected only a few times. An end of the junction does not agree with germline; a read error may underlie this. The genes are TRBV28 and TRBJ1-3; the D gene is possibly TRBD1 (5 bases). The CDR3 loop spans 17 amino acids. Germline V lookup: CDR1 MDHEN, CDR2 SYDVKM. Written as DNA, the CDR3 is TGTGCCAGCAGTTTTTACCTAACAGGAGACCTTGGAGACACCATATATTTT. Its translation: CASSFYLTGDLGDTIYF.

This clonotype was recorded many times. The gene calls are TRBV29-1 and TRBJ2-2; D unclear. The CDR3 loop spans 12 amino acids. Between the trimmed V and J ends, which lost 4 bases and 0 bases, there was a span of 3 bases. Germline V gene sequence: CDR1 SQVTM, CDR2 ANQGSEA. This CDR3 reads CSVGANTGELFF. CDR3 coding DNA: TGCAGCGTTGGTGCGAACACCGGGGAGCTGTTTTTT.

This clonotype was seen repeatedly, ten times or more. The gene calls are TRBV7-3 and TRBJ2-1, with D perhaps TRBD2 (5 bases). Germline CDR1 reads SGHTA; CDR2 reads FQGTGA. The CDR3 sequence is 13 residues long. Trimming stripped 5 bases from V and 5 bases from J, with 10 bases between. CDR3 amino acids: CASSAPGDNEQFF. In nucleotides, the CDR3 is TGTGCCAGCAGCGCGCCCGGGGACAATGAGCAGTTCTTC.

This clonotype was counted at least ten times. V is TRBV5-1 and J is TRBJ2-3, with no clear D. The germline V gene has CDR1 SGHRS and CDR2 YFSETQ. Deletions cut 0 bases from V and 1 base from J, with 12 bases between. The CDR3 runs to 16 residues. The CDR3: CASSLEPPLGTDTQYF. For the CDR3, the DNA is TGCGCCAGCAGCTTGGAGCCCCCCTTGGGCACAGATACGCAGTATTTT.

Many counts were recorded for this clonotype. The DNA of the CDR3 is TGTGCCAGCAGCTTGGCCCAAGGGGGACGCAATCAGCCCCAGCATTTT. It is translated as CASSLAQGGRNQPQHF. V usage is TRBV5-6 and J usage is TRBJ1-5, with D possibly TRBD1 on 6 matching bases. The CDR3 runs to 16 residues. Looked up from germline, CDR1 is SGHDT and CDR2 is YYEEEE. The V gene lost 0 bases and the J gene lost 2 bases, with 12 bases spanning the gap.

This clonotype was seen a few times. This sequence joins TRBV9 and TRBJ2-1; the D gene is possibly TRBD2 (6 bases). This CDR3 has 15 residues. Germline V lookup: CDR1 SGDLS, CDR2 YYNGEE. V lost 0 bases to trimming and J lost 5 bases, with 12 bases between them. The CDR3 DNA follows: TGTGCCAGCAGCGTAGACTCGGGGAGGAACAATGAGCAGTTCTTC. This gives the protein CASSVDSGRNNEQFF. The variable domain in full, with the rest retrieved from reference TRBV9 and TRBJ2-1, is DSGVTQTPKHLITATGQRVTLRCSPRSGDLSVYWYQQSLDQGLQFLIQYYNGEERAKGNILERFSAQQFPDLHSELNLSSLELGDSALYFCASSVDSGRNNEQFFGPGTRLTVL.

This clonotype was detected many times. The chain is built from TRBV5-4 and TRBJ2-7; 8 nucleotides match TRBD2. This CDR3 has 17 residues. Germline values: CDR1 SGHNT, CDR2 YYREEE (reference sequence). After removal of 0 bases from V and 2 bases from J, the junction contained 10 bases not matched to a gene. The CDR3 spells CASSLVGSGVLAYEQYF. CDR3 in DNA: TGTGCCAGCAGCTTGGTTGGTAGCGGGGTACTAGCCTACGAGCAGTACTTC.